The rows below give T cell receptor beta chains drawn from one sample of a study of Graves' ophthalmopathy and Graves' hyperthyroidism. MiXCR was run by TCRdb on the multiplex PCR reads, yielding one entry per CDR3 protein. This sample carries more than 550,000 distinct CDR3 sequences, 35% to 45% of them seen once, and the ten largest clones take around 3%. Sequencing was done on a sample of peripheral blood. The receptor source for this set is an adult man with Graves' ophthalmopathy. CDR3s include the opening cysteine and the closing phenylalanine or tryptophan. A D gene is named only where the DNA matches it firmly. Clone size is stated in some rows and not others, as once, few, many or a class when expanded.

j_call: TRBJ1-2; d_call: TRBD1; clone_size: -; v_call: TRBV19; cdr3_nt: TGTGCCAGCGTTGAGGACAGGGGGCATGGCTACACCTTC; cdr3_aa: CASVEDRGHGYTF
j_call: TRBJ1-1; d_call: -; clone_size: -; v_call: TRBV12-3/TRBV12-4; cdr3_nt: TGTGCCAGCGGTCGAGGGGCGCGGGACACTGAAGCTTTCTTT; cdr3_aa: CASGRGARDTEAFF
j_call: TRBJ2-3; d_call: TRBD2; clone_size: -; v_call: TRBV4-2; cdr3_nt: TGTGCCAGCAGCCAAGAATACGGGAGGGCCACAGATACGCAGTATTTT; cdr3_aa: CASSQEYGRATDTQYF
j_call: TRBJ1-2; d_call: -; clone_size: many; v_call: TRBV12-3/TRBV12-4; cdr3_nt: TGTGCCAGCAGTTTTGAGGGCTCCCTATTGAATGGCTACACCTTC; cdr3_aa: CASSFEGSLLNGYTF
j_call: TRBJ1-5; d_call: TRBD1; clone_size: -; v_call: TRBV10-3; cdr3_nt: TGTGCCAGCACCATGACAGGGGGCCGCGGGCAGCCCCAGCATTTT; cdr3_aa: CASTMTGGRGQPQHF
j_call: TRBJ1-1; d_call: -; clone_size: few; v_call: TRBV2; cdr3_nt: TGTGCCACCCGGGCTAGGGCGAACACTGAAGCTTTCTTT; cdr3_aa: CATRARANTEAFF
j_call: TRBJ2-3; d_call: -; clone_size: -; v_call: TRBV7-9; cdr3_nt: TGTGCCAGCAGCCCGCGCTGGACAGATACGCAGTATTTT; cdr3_aa: CASSPRWTDTQYF
j_call: TRBJ2-7; d_call: -; clone_size: -; v_call: TRBV12-3/TRBV12-4; cdr3_nt: TGTGCCAGCACACCATTGGGGTCCTACAATGAGCAGTACTTC; cdr3_aa: CASTPLGSYNEQYF
j_call: TRBJ2-5; d_call: -; clone_size: few; v_call: TRBV25-1; cdr3_nt: TGTGCCAGCAGTGCCGCACGGGGGCAAGAGACCCAGTACTTC; cdr3_aa: CASSAARGQETQYF
j_call: TRBJ1-5; d_call: -; clone_size: many; v_call: TRBV12-5; cdr3_nt: TGTGCTAGTGGCTCGGGGGGCAGGGGCCAGCCCCAGCATTTT; cdr3_aa: CASGSGGRGQPQHF
j_call: TRBJ2-2; d_call: TRBD2; clone_size: -; v_call: TRBV20-1; cdr3_nt: TGCAGTGCCCCAGCGGGGGGGCTGTTTTTT; cdr3_aa: CSAPAGGLFF
j_call: TRBJ1-2; d_call: -; clone_size: once; v_call: TRBV7-3; cdr3_nt: TGTGCCAGCAGCCGTAGGGACGGCCTGGGCTACACCTTC; cdr3_aa: CASSRRDGLGYTF
j_call: TRBJ2-7; d_call: -; clone_size: -; v_call: TRBV15; cdr3_nt: TGTGCCACCAGTTTGACAGCTTCCTACGAGCAGTACTTC; cdr3_aa: CATSLTASYEQYF
j_call: TRBJ2-5; d_call: TRBD2; clone_size: many; v_call: TRBV25-1; cdr3_nt: TGTGCCAGCAGTGACTTCTCGGGACTAGCGGAAGAGACCCAGTACTTC; cdr3_aa: CASSDFSGLAEETQYF
j_call: TRBJ1-2; d_call: -; clone_size: many; v_call: TRBV12-3/TRBV12-4; cdr3_nt: TGTGCCAGCAGTTTAGCGTCAGGGCTTGGCTATGGCTACACCTTC; cdr3_aa: CASSLASGLGYGYTF
j_call: TRBJ2-3; d_call: -; clone_size: -; v_call: TRBV20-1; cdr3_nt: TGCAGTGTCGCGATGGGAGGCACAGATACGCAGTATTTT; cdr3_aa: CSVAMGGTDTQYF
j_call: TRBJ2-5; d_call: TRBD2; clone_size: few; v_call: TRBV5-1; cdr3_nt: TGCGCCAGCAGCGGGGGACTAAAAGAGACCCAGTACTTC; cdr3_aa: CASSGGLKETQYF
j_call: TRBJ1-1; d_call: -; clone_size: many; v_call: TRBV6-4; cdr3_nt: TGTGCCAGCAGTCGGGACTCCTGGAACACTGAAGCTTTCTTT; cdr3_aa: CASSRDSWNTEAFF
j_call: TRBJ2-5; d_call: TRBD1; clone_size: few; v_call: TRBV5-1; cdr3_nt: TGCGCCAGCAGCCGGGGACAGGGCGCCCAAGGGTGGGAGACCCAGTACTTC; cdr3_aa: CASSRGQGAQGWETQYF
j_call: TRBJ2-5; d_call: -; clone_size: few; v_call: TRBV6-6; cdr3_nt: TGTGCCACTACTAGAGGGCTTCAAGAGACCCAGTACTTC; cdr3_aa: CATTRGLQETQYF
j_call: TRBJ1-6; d_call: -; clone_size: many; v_call: TRBV7-9; cdr3_nt: TGTGCCAGCAGCTTAAAGAGCTCCTATAATTCACCCCTCCACTTT; cdr3_aa: CASSLKSSYNSPLHF
j_call: TRBJ2-7; d_call: TRBD1; clone_size: -; v_call: TRBV7-2; cdr3_nt: TGTGCCAGCAGCCCAAGGACAGGGTCCGCCTACGAGCAGTACTTC; cdr3_aa: CASSPRTGSAYEQYF
j_call: TRBJ1-6; d_call: -; clone_size: many; v_call: TRBV14; cdr3_nt: TGTGCCAGCAGCCAAGGAGGGAGTAATTCACCCCTCCACTTT; cdr3_aa: CASSQGGSNSPLHF
j_call: TRBJ1-2; d_call: TRBD1; clone_size: once; v_call: TRBV5-1; cdr3_nt: TGCGCCAGCAGCGAATCCATCGGGACAGGGAACGATGGCTACACCTTC; cdr3_aa: CASSESIGTGNDGYTF
j_call: TRBJ2-6; d_call: -; clone_size: -; v_call: TRBV10-3; cdr3_nt: TGTGCCATCAGTGAGGGGGGATTCTCTGGGGCCAACGTCCTGACTTTC; cdr3_aa: CAISEGGFSGANVLTF
j_call: TRBJ2-5; d_call: -; clone_size: -; v_call: TRBV7-9; cdr3_nt: TGTGCCAGCATGGGGTTCGGGGAGACCCAGTACTTC; cdr3_aa: CASMGFGETQYF
j_call: TRBJ2-6; d_call: TRBD1; clone_size: -; v_call: TRBV5-8; cdr3_nt: TGTGCCAGCAGCCGTCCCGGGACAGGGAGCTCTGGGGCCAACGTCCTGACTTTC; cdr3_aa: CASSRPGTGSSGANVLTF
j_call: TRBJ2-5; d_call: -; clone_size: many; v_call: TRBV7-9; cdr3_nt: TGTGCCAGCAGCTTAGTGTATGGGACGTACTACCAAGAGACCCAGTACTTC; cdr3_aa: CASSLVYGTYYQETQYF
j_call: TRBJ1-1; d_call: -; clone_size: many; v_call: TRBV19; cdr3_nt: TGTGCCAGTAGGAGACCTAACGCTGAAGCTTTCTTT; cdr3_aa: CASRRPNAEAFF
j_call: TRBJ1-1; d_call: -; clone_size: many; v_call: TRBV29-1; cdr3_nt: TGCAGCGTTGGGGGCACATTGCTGAACACTGAAGCTTTCTTT; cdr3_aa: CSVGGTLLNTEAFF
j_call: TRBJ2-7; d_call: TRBD2; clone_size: -; v_call: TRBV6-5; cdr3_nt: TGTGCCAGCAGTTACGTTCGGGGGGAGACTTACGAGCAGTACTTC; cdr3_aa: CASSYVRGETYEQYF
j_call: TRBJ2-7; d_call: TRBD1; clone_size: many; v_call: TRBV7-9; cdr3_nt: TGTGCCAGCAGCTCACAGGGGAACTCCTACGAGCAGTACTTC; cdr3_aa: CASSSQGNSYEQYF
j_call: TRBJ1-1; d_call: -; clone_size: many; v_call: TRBV29-1; cdr3_nt: TGCAGCGTCCTAAACACTGACTCGAACACTGAAGCTTTCTTT; cdr3_aa: CSVLNTDSNTEAFF
j_call: TRBJ1-4; d_call: -; clone_size: -; v_call: TRBV30; cdr3_nt: TGTGCCTGGAGTCGGCAGGTCTCCGAAAAACTGTTTTTT; cdr3_aa: CAWSRQVSEKLFF
j_call: TRBJ2-5; d_call: TRBD1; clone_size: many; v_call: TRBV12-3/TRBV12-4; cdr3_nt: TGTGCCAGCAGAGACCGGGACAGGGAAGAGACCCAGTACTTC; cdr3_aa: CASRDRDREETQYF
j_call: TRBJ1-6; d_call: -; clone_size: many; v_call: TRBV2; cdr3_nt: TGTGCCAGCAAGGACTCAAATAATTCACCCCTCCACTTT; cdr3_aa: CASKDSNNSPLHF
j_call: TRBJ1-5; d_call: TRBD1; clone_size: -; v_call: TRBV15; cdr3_nt: TGTGCCGCCAGCAGCCAAGGACAGGCCCATCAGCCCCAGCATTTT; cdr3_aa: CAASSQGQAHQPQHF
j_call: TRBJ1-1; d_call: -; clone_size: -; v_call: TRBV20-1; cdr3_nt: TGCAGTGCTAGAGGCAGGGTTTACACTGAAGCTTTCTTT; cdr3_aa: CSARGRVYTEAFF
j_call: TRBJ1-2; d_call: -; clone_size: many; v_call: TRBV20-1; cdr3_nt: TGCAGTGCTAGAGATCAGGAGGGCTACACCTTC; cdr3_aa: CSARDQEGYTF
j_call: TRBJ2-2; d_call: -; clone_size: many; v_call: TRBV7-2; cdr3_nt: TGTGCCAGCAGCTTGGGGAGGTCCCCGAACACCGGGGAGCTGTTTTTT; cdr3_aa: CASSLGRSPNTGELFF
j_call: TRBJ1-4; d_call: -; clone_size: many; v_call: TRBV5-1; cdr3_nt: TGCGCCAGCAGCTTGGGAGAGGTCGGCGGAAAACTGTTTTTT; cdr3_aa: CASSLGEVGGKLFF
j_call: TRBJ1-2; d_call: -; clone_size: -; v_call: TRBV7-9; cdr3_nt: TGTGCCAGCGGCGGCTTGGGTTACGGCTACACCTTC; cdr3_aa: CASGGLGYGYTF
j_call: TRBJ1-1; d_call: -; clone_size: -; v_call: TRBV10-3; cdr3_nt: TGTGCCAGCAGTCTTACAGGAATCGGTATGAACACTGAAGCTTTCTTT; cdr3_aa: CASSLTGIGMNTEAFF